The clone carrying this T cell receptor (beta chain) was seen repeatedly, ten times or more. Its matching antigen is unknown. The blood sample was taken at first hyperthyroidism diagnosis, before any ophthalmopathy symptoms. Cells are PBMCs isolated from more than 8.5 ml of fresh blood. Germline V lookup: CDR1 SGHTA, CDR2 FQGNSA. The CDR3 is 15 residues long. Unmatched junction bases numbered 7, after V lost 4 bases and J lost 2 bases. What was amplified from RNA transcripts were TCR beta CDR3 regions. Initially, a first-round RT-PCR of the TCR CDR3 employed the HTBI primer set. TCRdb reprocessed the multiplex PCR reads via MiXCR and lists one record per CDR3 protein. The sample lists fewer than 900,000 distinct CDR3 sequences; approximately 19% were seen once. This record belongs to a study of T cells in Graves' hyperthyroidism and ophthalmopathy. Study conclusions and caveats: Ophthalmopathy prediction by the model preceded onset by a median approximately 5.9 months. Blood shared most expanded thyroid clonotypes above 0.001.

V usage is TRBV7-2 and J usage is TRBJ2-7; TRBD1 matches 8 bases. The sequenced sample consisted of blood. This TCR was recovered from a woman aged 45-60 years with Graves' hyperthyroidism that later progressed to Graves' ophthalmopathy. This CDR3 reads CASSYDRGVPYEQYF. The CDR3 DNA follows: TGTGCCAGCAGCTATGACAGGGGAGTCCCCTACGAGCAGTACTTC.